A single sample is the source of the 5 T cell receptor beta chains below, sequenced in a study of blood T cell repertoires in COVID-19. TCRdb keeps only in-frame clones here, not all; method: immunoSEQ multiplex PCR. The data show over 45,000 clones, with roughly three quarters seen just once and roughly a fifth held by the top ten. The sequencing input was peripheral blood. The receptors derive from a man aged 45-60 years with active or convalescent COVID-19.

The V and J genes are TRBV19 and TRBJ2-3; 11 nucleotides align to TRBD2. After removal of 4 bases from V and 1 base from J, the junction contained 13 bases not matched to a gene. Germline loops: CDR1 LNHDA, CDR2 SQIVND (reference sequence). The CDR3 has 19 amino acids. The CDR3 coding sequence is TGTGCCAGTAGTACGACTAGCGGGAATGGCGGGGGTGGCACAGATACGCAGTATTTT. Protein product: CASSTTSGNGGGGTDTQYF.

This clone came up once. This chain joins TRBV2 and TRBJ1-2; TRBD1 matches 8 bases. CDR1 is SNHLY and CDR2 is FYNNEI in the germline V gene. The CDR3 sequence is 14 residues long. The V segment lost 6 bases and the J segment 8 bases; nucleotides outside the gene matches: 11. CDR3 sequence: CASRSGTGMWGYTF. CDR3 DNA: TGTGCCAGCAGGTCCGGGACAGGAATGTGGGGCTACACCTTC.

V and J are TRBV29-1 and TRBJ2-1; a weak D match, TRBD2 (5 bases). Per the germline V gene, CDR1 is SQVTM and CDR2 is ANQGSEA. This CDR3 contains 12 residues. V gave up 7 bases and J gave up 1 base, with 8 bases separating them. The CDR3 DNA is TGCAGCGGGCGGACTTCCTACAATGAGCAGTTCTTC. It specifies CSGRTSYNEQFF.

The CDR3 protein is CASSLEPGSNEQFF. The CDR3 nucleotides read TGTGCCAGCAGCTTAGAACCGGGGAGTAATGAGCAGTTCTTC. The chain combines TRBV11-3 with TRBJ2-1, with a weak D call TRBD2 (5 bases). V shed 0 bases and J shed 7 bases, with 10 bases lying between them. The CDR3 runs to 14 residues. Looked up from germline, CDR1 is SGHNT and CDR2 is YENEEA.

The J gene is TRBJ2-5, the V gene TRBV5-1, with 7 bases aligning to TRBD2. In germline, CDR1 is SGHRS, CDR2 YFSETQ. The CDR3 runs 16 residues. The trim removed 6 bases at V and 3 bases at J, leaving 14 bases unmatched. CDR3 nucleotide sequence: TGCGCCAGCAACAACCCGGGGGGTCTGGGGAAAGAGACCCAGTACTTC. Translation gives CASNNPGGLGKETQYF.